The present T cell receptor beta chain was sequenced within a study of T cell responses to AZD1222 COVID-19 vaccine. Across the study: Combined were second doses at about 4 or about 12 weeks.

Clones were sequenced by immunoSEQ multiplex PCR, and TCRdb holds only the in-frame ones, with some missing. The sample records about 93,000 clones, approximately 86% being singletons. Study-wide results and limits: Seropositivity was recorded at baseline in only 6 or 7 AZD1222 recipients.

The CDR3 loop spans 12 amino acids. Germline V gene lookup returns CDR1 SGHDN and CDR2 FVKESK. The germline V and J ends were trimmed by 6 bases and 5 bases, with 11 bases remaining between them. Details on this clone: The antigen remains unidentified.

The receptor's source is an adult in good health. V gene TRBV14 combines with J gene TRBJ2-7; D gene ambiguous. The input for sequencing was peripheral blood, taken on day 0 of AZD1222 vaccination. The CDR3 loop is CASRQTWDEQYF. The CDR3 coding sequence is TGTGCCAGCAGACAGACTTGGGACGAGCAGTACTTC.